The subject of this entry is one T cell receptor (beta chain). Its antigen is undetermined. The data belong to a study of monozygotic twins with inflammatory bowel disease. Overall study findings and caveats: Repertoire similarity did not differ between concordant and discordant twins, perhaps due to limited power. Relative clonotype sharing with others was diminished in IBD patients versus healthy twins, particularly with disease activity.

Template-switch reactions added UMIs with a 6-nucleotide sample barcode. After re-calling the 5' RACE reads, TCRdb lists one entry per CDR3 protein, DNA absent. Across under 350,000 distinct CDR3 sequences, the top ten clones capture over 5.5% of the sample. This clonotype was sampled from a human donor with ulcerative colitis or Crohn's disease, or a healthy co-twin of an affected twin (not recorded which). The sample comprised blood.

CDR3 in amino acids: CASSATLGVGTEAFF. The rearrangement joins TRBV7-2 to TRBJ1-1. The germline V gene has CDR1 SGHTA and CDR2 FQGNSA. CDR3 size: 15 residues.